A selection of T cell receptor beta chains follows, all from one sample in a study of blood T cell repertoires in COVID-19. The assay was immunoSEQ multiplex PCR, and TCRdb's table has in-frame clones only and misses some. Here the sample spans 70,000 or so clones, 70% to 90% being singletons. Specimen: peripheral blood. These receptor sequences come from a woman older than 75 with active COVID-19. The CDR3 runs from the conserved cysteine through the conserved F or W. Fields, in order: V gene, CDR3 length, clone size, D gene, J gene, CDR3 protein, CDR3 DNA. The D gene is left open where the match is weak. Size is omitted from some rows. Given values are once, few, many or a class for expanded clones.

TRBV5-1	15	once	TRBD2	TRBJ2-1	CASRLAEYVYNEQFF	TGCGCCAGCAGGCTAGCGGAGTACGTGTACAATGAGCAGTTCTTC
TRBV6-2/TRBV6-3	16	.	TRBD2	TRBJ2-2	CASSYWPGGHTGELFF	TGTGCCAGCAGTTACTGGCCGGGAGGACACACCGGGGAGCTGTTTTTT
TRBV7-9	13	.	.	TRBJ1-1	CASSLGGFTEAFF	TGTGCCAGCAGCTTAGGAGGGTTCACTGAAGCTTTCTTT
TRBV7-3	13	.	.	TRBJ1-1	CASSTLAGREAFF	TGTGCCAGCAGCACCTTGGCAGGGCGTGAAGCTTTCTTT
TRBV7-2	14	.	.	TRBJ1-2	CASSADGSGYGYTF	TGTGCCAGCAGCGCCGACGGGTCGGGCTATGGCTACACCTTC
TRBV5-6	16	.	TRBD1	TRBJ2-7	CASSLPWGTGGHEQYF	TGTGCCAGCAGCTTGCCGTGGGGGACAGGGGGCCACGAGCAGTACTTC
TRBV28	18	.	.	TRBJ2-1	CASSSASGGRTSYNEQFF	TGTGCCAGCAGTTCCGCCTCCGGAGGGAGGACTTCCTACAATGAGCAGTTCTTC
TRBV4-3	13	.	TRBD1	TRBJ1-1	CASSRQGGTEAFF	TGCGCCAGCAGCAGACAGGGGGGGACTGAAGCTTTCTTT
TRBV7-2	15	.	TRBD2	TRBJ2-3	CASSLLAVGADTQYF	TGTGCCAGCAGCCTTCTAGCGGTGGGGGCAGATACGCAGTATTTT
TRBV6-5	12	.	.	TRBJ2-5	CASTLTRETQYF	TGTGCCAGCACACTCACTAGAGAGACCCAGTACTTC
TRBV29-1	14	.	.	TRBJ2-3	CSVRPSLSTDTQYF	TGCAGCGTCCGCCCTAGCCTCTCCACAGATACGCAGTATTTT
TRBV9	12	once	.	TRBJ2-1	CASNYGDNEQFF	TGTGCCAGCAATTACGGTGACAATGAGCAGTTCTTC
TRBV5-8	16	.	TRBD2	TRBJ2-2	CASSLSWEGRTGELFF	TGTGCCAGCAGCTTGTCCTGGGAGGGCCGTACCGGGGAGCTGTTTTTT
TRBV5-5	14	.	TRBD1	TRBJ1-4	CASSLGQGLAKLFF	TGTGCCAGCAGCTTAGGACAGGGGTTGGCAAAACTGTTTTTT
TRBV18	14	.	.	TRBJ2-2	CASSPAQSTGELFF	TGTGCCAGCTCACCCGCACAGAGCACCGGGGAGCTGTTTTTT
TRBV10-3	12	.	TRBD2	TRBJ2-7	CAVGGGGYEQYF	TGTGCCGTGGGCGGCGGGGGTTACGAGCAGTACTTC
TRBV7-3	15	.	TRBD2	TRBJ2-5	CASSLGTSAQETQYF	TGTGCCAGCAGCTTAGGGACTAGCGCGCAAGAGACCCAGTACTTC
TRBV29-1	14	.	TRBD1	TRBJ2-3	CSSNGAGGADTQYF	TGCAGCTCCAACGGGGCAGGGGGTGCAGATACGCAGTATTTT
TRBV11-2	16	.	TRBD2	TRBJ2-2	CASSPGTSGRTGELFF	TGTGCCAGCAGCCCCGGGACTAGCGGGAGGACCGGGGAGCTGTTTTTT
TRBV15	17	.	.	TRBJ2-3	CATSTRPPGVRTDTQYF	TGTGCCACCAGCACAAGACCCCCAGGGGTGAGGACAGATACGCAGTATTTT
TRBV5-6	12	.	.	TRBJ1-2	CASSLSGTSFTF	TGTGCCAGCAGCTTATCCGGGACTTCCTTCACCTTC
TRBV28	15	.	TRBD2	TRBJ2-7	CASSSSGMGIYEQYF	TGTGCCAGCAGTTCTAGCGGGATGGGAATCTACGAGCAGTACTTC